These T cell receptor beta chains were read from a single sample in a study of regulatory T cells in long-lasting Graves disease. TCRdb independently ran MiXCR on the multiplex PCR reads; one entry per CDR3 protein. The table has about 470,000 distinct CDR3 sequences, about 16% seen once. The same specimen was also included in a second study, on T cells in Graves' hyperthyroidism and ophthalmopathy.

Specimen: peripheral blood mononuclear cells (PBMCs), collected at new diagnosis, from a patient treated with antithyroid drugs. These receptors came from a man between 35 and 55 years old with Graves disease. Each CDR3 is given with its conserved first and last residue. Each record gives: V gene, clone size, D gene, J gene, CDR3 DNA, CDR3 protein. A D gene is named only where the DNA matches it firmly. Part of the rows lack a size; the others show once, few, many or a class for expanded clones.

>TRBV15|few|TRBD1|TRBJ2-7
TGTGCCACCAGCAGAGGGACAGGGTGGCGGTACGAGCAGTACTTC
CATSRGTGWRYEQYF
>TRBV28|NA|NA|TRBJ1-1
TGTGCCAGCACACCCGGGACCGGTAACACTGAAGCTTTCTTT
CASTPGTGNTEAFF
>TRBV5-1|few|TRBD1|TRBJ2-4
TGTGCCAGCAGCTATGGGACAGGGGAGAGCAAAAACATTCAGTACTTC
CASSYGTGESKNIQYF
>TRBV30|many|TRBD2|TRBJ2-3
TGTGCCTGGAGTGCCGGACTAGCGGGAGGGAGCACAGATACGCAGTATTTT
CAWSAGLAGGSTDTQYF
>TRBV4-1|few|TRBD2|TRBJ2-7
TGCGCCAGCAGCCAAGTCTGGGCGGGAGCATCCGAGCAGTACTTC
CASSQVWAGASEQYF
>TRBV24-1|NA|NA|TRBJ2-1
TGTGCCACCAGTGATGGACAGCACTACAATGAGCAGTTCTTC
CATSDGQHYNEQFF
>TRBV9|few|TRBD2|TRBJ2-2
TGTGCCAGCAGCCCCGGGGGGAACGGGGAGCTGTTTTTT
CASSPGGNGELFF
>TRBV6-1|few|NA|TRBJ2-5
TGTGCCAGCGCCCAATCAGGGACCCAGTACTTC
CASAQSGTQYF
>TRBV20-1|many|TRBD2|TRBJ2-7
TGCAGTGCCCATACCCCTAGCGGGATTCGGTACGAGCAGTACTTC
CSAHTPSGIRYEQYF
>TRBV28|many|NA|TRBJ2-3
TGTGCCAGCAGTTTCTGGCGGGGCCCCACAGATACGCAGTATTTT
CASSFWRGPTDTQYF
>TRBV20-1|many|NA|TRBJ2-4
TGCAGTGCTAGAAGGACTTATAGGGACATTCAGTACTTC
CSARRTYRDIQYF
>TRBV6-5|many|TRBD2|TRBJ2-7
TGTGCCAGCAGTTACTCCGGCGGGAGGAGCTCCTACGAGCAGTACTTC
CASSYSGGRSSYEQYF
>TRBV14|few|TRBD1|TRBJ1-1
TGTGCCAGCAGCCAATTTCGGACAGGGGGCAAGGACACTGAAGCTTTCTTT
CASSQFRTGGKDTEAFF
>TRBV5-1|NA|NA|TRBJ2-3
TGCGCCAGCAGCTTGGGAGGGGCGGGTCCAGATACGCAGTATTTT
CASSLGGAGPDTQYF
>TRBV12-3/TRBV12-4|many|TRBD2|TRBJ2-1
TGTGCCAGCAGTCCGAGACTAGCGGGAGTACGGCATGAGCAGTTCTTC
CASSPRLAGVRHEQFF
>TRBV3-1|many|TRBD2|TRBJ2-7
TGTGCCAGCAGCGCCCGAGCAGCGGGGAGCTCCTACGAGCAGTACTTC
CASSARAAGSSYEQYF
>TRBV7-9|NA|NA|TRBJ1-1
TGTGCCAGCAGCTTATCTACAACCAGGGTCCCGAACACTGAAGCTTTCTTT
CASSLSTTRVPNTEAFF
>TRBV20-1|many|NA|TRBJ1-2
TGCAGTGCTAGAGAGAGTGCGGGGGCGGGCTATGGCTACACCTTC
CSARESAGAGYGYTF
>TRBV7-9|NA|NA|TRBJ1-3
TGTGCCAGCAGCTACTCGGCCACCTCTGGAAACACCGTATATTTT
CASSYSATSGNTVYF
>TRBV24-1|many|TRBD2|TRBJ2-1
TGTGCCACCAGTGATTGGGCAGCGGGAGTAAGCAATGAGCAGTTCTTC
CATSDWAAGVSNEQFF
>TRBV5-1|many|NA|TRBJ2-4
TGCGCCAGCAGCTTGGCGGGCAGCCAGAGGATTCAGTACTTC
CASSLAGSQRIQYF
>TRBV2|many|TRBD1|TRBJ1-5
TGTGCCAGCAACTCAGGACAGGCCCCCAATCAGCCCCAGCATTTT
CASNSGQAPNQPQHF
>TRBV2|many|TRBD2|TRBJ2-1
TGTGCCAGCAGGCGGGTATCGGGAGGCGGTAATGAGCAGTTCTTC
CASRRVSGGGNEQFF
>TRBV28|NA|NA|TRBJ1-6
TGTGCCAGCAGTTCGGTGGGGGCGAATTCACCCCTCCACTTT
CASSSVGANSPLHF
>TRBV27|NA|NA|TRBJ2-7
TGTGCCAGCAGGGACGCCTTTGCGGGAACTTCCCTCGAGCAGTACTTC
CASRDAFAGTSLEQYF
>TRBV20-1|NA|NA|TRBJ2-7
TGCAGTGCTAGACCAGCAACAGGCCCCTACGAGCAGTACTTC
CSARPATGPYEQYF
>TRBV10-1|few|TRBD2|TRBJ2-5
TGCGCCAGCAGTGATCTGCTCCCGTGGGGGGGAAGAGAGACCCAGTACTTC
CASSDLLPWGGRETQYF
>TRBV20-1|NA|NA|TRBJ2-3
TGCAGTGCTAGAGATGTTGCAGTTGGAGATACGCAGTATTTT
CSARDVAVGDTQYF
>TRBV28|many|NA|TRBJ1-1
TGTGCCAGCAGTGAAATCGGACGGATGAACACTGAAGCTTTCTTT
CASSEIGRMNTEAFF
>TRBV12-3/TRBV12-4|few|TRBD1|TRBJ2-2
TGTGCCAGCAGTAAGAGAACTTCAGGGGGCAACACCGGGGAGCTGTTTTTT
CASSKRTSGGNTGELFF
>TRBV12-3/TRBV12-4|many|TRBD2|TRBJ2-1
TGTGCCAGCAGTTATAGAGCGGGAGATGAGCAGTTCTTC
CASSYRAGDEQFF
>TRBV28|few|NA|TRBJ2-2
TGTGCCAGCAGTTTAAATACAGGGTCGATCACCGGGGAGCTGTTTTTT
CASSLNTGSITGELFF
>TRBV7-2|NA|NA|TRBJ1-3
TGTGCCAGCAGCCAAAAGTCGACCGCTAGCTCTGGAAACACCATATATTTT
CASSQKSTASSGNTIYF